This T cell receptor beta chain comes out of a study of blood T cell repertoires in COVID-19. Across the study: COVID-19 samples from acute and convalescent phases originated in the United States, Italy and Spain. PBMCs, B-cell-depleted T cells, or T cells provided the cDNA or gDNA that made up the material.

Authors' processing steps: How many nucleated cells were present was estimated from reference gene primer amplification. Sequencing used immunoSEQ multiplex PCR; TCRdb keeps in-frame clones, though not all of them. The V and J calls and the clone size are those of that table, but D and trimming were determined from the DNA. The sample comprises tens of thousands of clones, roughly 80% of which are singletons, and roughly 18% rests with the top ten. This clone was picked up a small number of times. Trimming removed 4 bases at V and 1 base at J, with 7 bases between. The germline V gene encodes CDR1 MGHRA and CDR2 YSYEKL. CDR3 length equals 13 residues.

The sample taken for sequencing was peripheral blood. This clonotype was obtained from a woman aged 60-70 years with acute or convalescent COVID-19. This chain links TRBV4-1 with TRBJ1-1, with D possibly matching TRBD1 (6 bases). CDR3 residues: CASSLQGNTEAFF. The CDR3 coding sequence is TGCGCCAGCAGCCTACAGGGGAACACTGAAGCTTTCTTT.